This T cell receptor (beta chain) was captured in a study of blood T cell repertoires in COVID-19. CDR3 size: 14 residues. Germline CDR1 reads ENHRY; CDR2 reads SYGVKD. Losses at the gene ends were 6 bases for V and 9 bases for J; bases not matched to a gene: 7. Profiling relied on immunoSEQ multiplex PCR, and the TCRdb table lists in-frame clones only, not all of them. The repertoire includes some 250,000 clones, under 90% of them detected once, and 4.2% sits in the top ten. The source of this sequence is a man aged 60 to 75 with acute or convalescent COVID-19. Sample: peripheral blood. The rearrangement uses TRBV10-3 and TRBJ1-6; TRBD1 matches 8 bases. The CDR3 loop reads CAIRLGQGGSPLHF. DNA of the CDR3: TGTGCCATCAGGCTCGGACAGGGCGGTTCACCCCTCCACTTT.